The 7 T cell receptor beta chains in this list originate from one sample, sequenced in a study of CD8+CD57+ T cells in acquired aplastic anemia (dated by TCRdb to the late 2010s). The sequencing machine was an Illumina HiSeq 2000. Profiling of TCR beta VDJ combinations and CDR3 sequences used genomic DNA as the template. The public sequencing data were trimmed at Q25 with fastp and processed into clonotypes with MiXCR by TCRdb, which kept only in-frame beta chains. Rows matching on CDR3 protein sequence are summarized as one entry with the most common DNA and genes. The sample table shows approximately 250,000 distinct CDR3 sequences, and 65% to 90% are seen once. The ten largest clones add up to roughly two fifths of the sample. Expansion of CD8+CD57+ cells had been shown by flow cytometry in the patients chosen for sequencing. Specimen: sorted CD4+, CD8+, or CD8+CD57+ T cells (not recorded which) from PBMCs. The source is a human donor with aplastic anemia.

V is TRBV2 and J is TRBJ1-3; D remains ambiguous. The CDR3 is 15 residues long. V was shortened by 4 bases and J by 0 bases, with 10 bases between the two germline ends. The germline V gene encodes CDR1 SNHLY and CDR2 FYNNEI. CDR3 protein: CASSVGLSSGNTIYF. DNA for the CDR3: TGTGCCAGCAGTGTGGGCCTTTCCTCTGGAAACACCATATATTTT.

For this clonotype: The CDR3 end shows no conserved phenylalanine or tryptophan, and so a read error is likely. Because the CDR3's place on the DNA is in doubt, the DNA is left out and the CDR3 is given as listed by TCRdb. The chain links TRBV2 to TRBJ2-3; the D call TRBD1 from the table was never checked on the DNA. Germline assignment: CDR1 SNHLY and CDR2 FYNNEI. The CDR3 spans 14 amino acids, including both terminal residues. The CDR3 sequence is CASSEDNQPQHFDY.

Only a few counts were recorded for this clonotype. The CDR3 loop reads CASSVYQNSYNEYTF. The CDR3 DNA sequence: TGTGCCAGCAGCGTATACCAGAACTCCTACAATGAGTACACCTTC. The chain employs TRBV9 and TRBJ1-2; D is unresolved. Germline V gives CDR1 SGDLS, CDR2 YYNGEE. Trimming stripped 1 base from V and 11 bases from J, with 21 bases between. The CDR3 spans 15 residues.

Of note for this clonotype: Because it lacks the conserved phenylalanine or tryptophan at the end, this CDR3 is likely a read error. The DNA is omitted, as the CDR3 cannot be located on it reliably, and the CDR3 follows TCRdb's listing. The rearrangement links TRBV7-9 to TRBJ2-3. The CDR3 comprises 13 residues, both ends counted. Per germline, CDR1 SEHNR and CDR2 FQNEAQ (reference sequence). CDR3 region: CASGVAGSYAAYV.

The chain is built from TRBV9 and TRBJ2-1, with D possibly being TRBD1 (8 bases). The CDR3 sequence is 16 residues long. V was shortened by 4 bases and J by 11 bases, with 25 bases between the two germline ends. Germline V gene lookup returns CDR1 SGDLS and CDR2 YYNGEE. The DNA of the CDR3 is TGTGCCAGCAGCCTGCCGGCGACAGGGGAGGGCGAGCAGCAGTTCTTC. The encoded protein is CASSLPATGEGEQQFF.

Comments on this clonotype: Because the CDR3 is missing its conserved closing phenylalanine or tryptophan, this is likely a read error. The DNA is left out, because the CDR3 cannot be placed on it with certainty; the CDR3 is given as TCRdb lists it. The chain joins TRBV7-9 to TRBJ2-3; the table names TRBD1, a call not compared with the DNA. The CDR3 length equals 13 residues, ends included. The germline CDR1 and CDR2 sequences are SEHNR and FQNEAQ (reference sequence). CDR3 in amino acids: CASSAGAADHTDT.

This chain connects TRBV19 to TRBJ1-1; D remains ambiguous. CDR1 LNHDA and CDR2 SQIVND come from the germline V gene (reference sequence). CDR3 size: 15 residues. The ends were cut back, 0 bases at V and 1 base at J, with 9 bases in the middle. Here the CDR3 DNA reads TGTGCCAGTAGTATAGATCTAGGATCGAACACTGAAGCTTTCTTT. It encodes CASSIDLGSNTEAFF.